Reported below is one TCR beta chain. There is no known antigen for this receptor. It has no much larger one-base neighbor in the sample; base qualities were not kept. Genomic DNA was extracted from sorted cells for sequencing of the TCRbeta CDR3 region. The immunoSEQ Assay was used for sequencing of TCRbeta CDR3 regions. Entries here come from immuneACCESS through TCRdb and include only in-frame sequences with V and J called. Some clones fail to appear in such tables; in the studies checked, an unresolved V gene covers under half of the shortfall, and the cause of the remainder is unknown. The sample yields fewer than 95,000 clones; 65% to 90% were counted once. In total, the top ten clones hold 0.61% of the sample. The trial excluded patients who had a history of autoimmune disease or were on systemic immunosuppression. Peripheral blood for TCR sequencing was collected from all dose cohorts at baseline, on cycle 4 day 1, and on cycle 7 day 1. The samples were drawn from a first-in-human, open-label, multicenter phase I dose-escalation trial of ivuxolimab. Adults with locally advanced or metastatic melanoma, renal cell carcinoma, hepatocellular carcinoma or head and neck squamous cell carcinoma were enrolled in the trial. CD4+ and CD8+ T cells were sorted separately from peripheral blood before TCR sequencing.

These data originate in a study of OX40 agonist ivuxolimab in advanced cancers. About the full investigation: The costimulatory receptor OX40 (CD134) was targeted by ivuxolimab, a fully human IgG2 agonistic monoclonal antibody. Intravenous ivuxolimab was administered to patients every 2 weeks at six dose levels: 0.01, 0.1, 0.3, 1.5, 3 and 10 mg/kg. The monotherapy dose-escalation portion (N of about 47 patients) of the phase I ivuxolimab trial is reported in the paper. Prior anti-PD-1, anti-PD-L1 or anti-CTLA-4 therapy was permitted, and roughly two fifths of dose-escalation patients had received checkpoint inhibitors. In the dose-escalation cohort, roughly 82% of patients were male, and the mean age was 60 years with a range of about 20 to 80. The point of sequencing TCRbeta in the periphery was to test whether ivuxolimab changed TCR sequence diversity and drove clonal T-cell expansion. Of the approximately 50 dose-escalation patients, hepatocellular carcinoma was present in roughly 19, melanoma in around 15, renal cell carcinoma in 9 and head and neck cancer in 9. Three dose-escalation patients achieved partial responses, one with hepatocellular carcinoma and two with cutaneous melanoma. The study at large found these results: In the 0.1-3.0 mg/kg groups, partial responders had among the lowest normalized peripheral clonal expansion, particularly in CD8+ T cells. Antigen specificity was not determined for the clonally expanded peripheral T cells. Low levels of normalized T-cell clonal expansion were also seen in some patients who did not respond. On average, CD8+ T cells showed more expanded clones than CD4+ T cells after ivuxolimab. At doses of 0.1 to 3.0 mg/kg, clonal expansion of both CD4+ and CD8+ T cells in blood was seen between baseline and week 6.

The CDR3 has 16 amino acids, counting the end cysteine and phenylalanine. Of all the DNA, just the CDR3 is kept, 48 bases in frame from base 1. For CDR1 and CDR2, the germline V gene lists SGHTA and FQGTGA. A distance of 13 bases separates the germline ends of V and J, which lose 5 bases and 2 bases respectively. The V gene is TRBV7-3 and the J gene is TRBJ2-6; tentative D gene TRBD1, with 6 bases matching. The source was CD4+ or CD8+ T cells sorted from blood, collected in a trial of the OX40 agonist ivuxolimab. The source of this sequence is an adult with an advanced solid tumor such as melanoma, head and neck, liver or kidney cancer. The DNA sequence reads TGTGCCAGCAGCCCCCAACAGGGTACTGGGGCCAACGTCCTGACTTTC. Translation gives CASSPQQGTGANVLTF.